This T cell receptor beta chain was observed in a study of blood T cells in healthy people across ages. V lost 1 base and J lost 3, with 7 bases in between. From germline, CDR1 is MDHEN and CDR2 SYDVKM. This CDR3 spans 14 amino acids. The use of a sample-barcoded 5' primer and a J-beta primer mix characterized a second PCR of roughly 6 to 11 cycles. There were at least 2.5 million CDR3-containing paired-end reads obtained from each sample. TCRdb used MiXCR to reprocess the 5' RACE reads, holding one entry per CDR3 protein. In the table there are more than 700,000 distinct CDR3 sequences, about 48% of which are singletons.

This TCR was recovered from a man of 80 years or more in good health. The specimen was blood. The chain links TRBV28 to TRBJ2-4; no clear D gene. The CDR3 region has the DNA TGTGCCAGCAGTTTATCGGATGGCAAAAACATTCAGTACTTC. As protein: CASSLSDGKNIQYF.